The 19 T cell receptor beta chains given below trace back to one sample, sequenced in a study of T-cell reconstitution after alpha-beta-depleted transplantation in children (TCRdb year 2016). The library was built by means of PCR. The reads were generated on an Illumina HiSeq 2500. Molecular barcoding was employed in the preparation of TCR libraries, with unique molecular identifiers being used to normalize TCRbeta repertoire quantification. TCRdb trimmed public reads at Q25 via fastp, called clones via MiXCR and kept in-frame beta chains. Each entry is one CDR3 protein sequence, shown with its most common DNA and genes. For this sample there are about 610,000 distinct CDR3 sequences; under 12% appear just once. Less than 5% of the sample is held by the ten biggest clonotypes. Sequences were derived from PBMCs from the stem cell graft donor, sampled from the stem cell graft. The receptors come from a human donor who donated a stem cell graft to a child with acute myeloid leukemia.

The chain links TRBV12-3 or TRBV12-4 to TRBJ2-5, with D possibly being TRBD1 (5 bases). The CDR3 loop spans 14 amino acids. Between the trimmed V and J ends, which lost 5 bases and 0 bases, there was a span of 10 bases. The CDR3 is CASSTQGYQETQYF. The CDR3 DNA follows: TGTGCCAGCAGTACCCAGGGCTACCAAGAGACCCAGTACTTC.

The CDR3 DNA is TGTGCCTGGAGAAAGGGCGGGTCCCCGACAGGCACAGATACGCAGTATTTT. It translates to CAWRKGGSPTGTDTQYF. The chain recombines TRBV30 with TRBJ2-3; perhaps D is TRBD1 or TRBD2 (5 bases each). The CDR3 contains 17 residues. CDR1 is GTSNPN, CDR2 SVGIG, per germline (reference sequence). V lost 3 bases to trimming and J lost 1 base, with 20 bases between them.

V is TRBV18 and J is TRBJ2-2; no clear D. V dropped 6 bases and J dropped 1 base, with 9 bases sitting between them. Germline-derived CDR1 and CDR2 are KGHSH and LQKENI. The CDR3 has 14 residues. The CDR3 region has the DNA TGTGCCAGCTCCGGCGCCTTGAACACCGGGGAGCTGTTTTTT. It codes for CASSGALNTGELFF.

This clonotype was seen ten or more times. The V and J genes are TRBV6-5 and TRBJ1-5; D not resolved. Germline V CDR1 and CDR2: MNHEY, SVGAGI. The CDR3 covers 15 residues. V was cut by 0 bases and J by 3 bases, with 9 bases left in between. CDR3 nucleotides: TGTGCCAGCAGTTACTCGACGGCACCCAATCAGCCCCAGCATTTT. This sequence encodes CASSYSTAPNQPQHF.

This clonotype has ten or more counts. The chain links TRBV7-9 to TRBJ2-2; unclear D gene. V lost 5 bases and J lost 6, with 7 bases in between. The CDR3 is made up of 12 amino acids. From germline, CDR1 is SEHNR and CDR2 FQNEAQ (reference sequence). The CDR3 region has the DNA TGTGCCAGCAGCCTAGACTCCGGGGAGCTGTTTTTT. It is translated as CASSLDSGELFF. The full variable domain, completed using reference TRBV7-9 and TRBJ2-2, is DTGVSQNPRHKITKRGQNVTFRCDPISEHNRLYWYRQTLGQGPEFLTYFQNEAQLEKSRLLSDRFSAERPKGSFSTLEIQRTEQGDSAMYLCASSLDSGELFFGEGSRLTVL.

V and J are TRBV25-1 and TRBJ2-7; either TRBD1 or TRBD2 may fit D (5 bases each). Germline assignment: CDR1 MGHDK and CDR2 SYGVNS. The V end was cut by 2 bases, the J end by 7 bases, with 12 bases between. This CDR3 has 13 residues. The CDR3 nucleotides are TGTGCCAGCAGTGAAGGGGGAATTAGAGAGCAGTACTTC. Protein product: CASSEGGIREQYF.

The chain couples TRBV29-1 to TRBJ2-4; 11 bases are a match to TRBD2. The ends lost 7 bases at V and 0 bases at J; junction bases unmatched: 2. Germline assignment: CDR1 SQVTM and CDR2 ANQGSEA. The length of the CDR3 is 14 residues. CDR3 DNA sequence: TGCAGCGCTGGACTAGCGGGAGCCAAAAACATTCAGTACTTC. Translated: CSAGLAGAKNIQYF.

This clonotype showed up just a few times. V and J are TRBV6-6 and TRBJ2-7; no firm D call. Trimming cost V 2 bases and J 7 bases, with 12 bases left between them. The CDR3 covers 13 residues. Germline lookup yields CDR1 MNHNY and CDR2 SVGAGI (reference sequence). CDR3 protein: CASSYVGPREQYF. CDR3 DNA: TGTGCCAGCAGTTACGTGGGCCCGAGAGAGCAGTACTTC.

The chain is built from TRBV6-5 and TRBJ2-2; 12 nucleotides line up with TRBD2. The V segment lost 3 bases and the J segment 0 bases; nucleotides outside the gene matches: 2. This CDR3 is built from 17 residues. Germline loops: CDR1 MNHEY, CDR2 SVGAGI. The chain's CDR3 is CASSYRTSGANTGELFF. The CDR3 region has the DNA TGTGCCAGCAGTTATCGGACTAGCGGGGCGAACACCGGGGAGCTGTTTTTT.

This clonotype was seen only a few times. This chain joins TRBV6-1 and TRBJ1-1, with D unclear. The CDR3 sequence is 13 residues long. Per the germline V gene, CDR1 is MNHNS and CDR2 is SASEGT. Trimming took off 8 bases at V and 1 base at J, with 11 bases between the two ends. The DNA for the CDR3 is TGTGCCAGCGCTGGTCCCGAGAACACTGAAGCTTTCTTT. Its translation is CASAGPENTEAFF.

This clonotype was recorded many times. The chain is built from TRBV29-1 and TRBJ1-4; 9 nucleotides match TRBD1. V lost 3 bases to trimming and J lost 7 bases; unmatched junction nucleotides: 6. The germline V gene has CDR1 SQVTM and CDR2 ANQGSEA. The CDR3 has 14 residues. The CDR3 loop is CSVDPGQGGEKLFF. CDR3 sequence (DNA): TGCAGCGTTGACCCGGGACAGGGAGGTGAAAAACTGTTTTTT.

V is TRBV20-1 and J is TRBJ2-3; D is uncertain. This CDR3 region has 14 residues. V was clipped by 1 base and J by 1 base, with 9 bases between them. Germline loops: CDR1 DFQATT, CDR2 SNEGSKA (reference sequence). The CDR3 DNA sequence: TGCAGTGCTAGAGTACCCTACCGCACAGATACGCAGTATTTT. Translation: CSARVPYRTDTQYF.

V gene TRBV7-9 combines with J gene TRBJ1-1; D not resolved. In germline, CDR1 is SEHNR, CDR2 FQNEAQ (reference sequence). CDR3 size: 14 residues. The chain's CDR3 is CARWAETMNTEAFF. The CDR3 nucleotides are TGTGCTCGGTGGGCGGAAACCATGAACACTGAAGCTTTCTTT.

This clonotype was counted a few times. The chain combines TRBV15 with TRBJ2-1; D is unclear. The CDR3 is 17 amino acids. Germline values: CDR1 LNHNV, CDR2 YYDKDF (reference sequence). Trimming stripped 5 bases from V and 1 base from J, with 18 bases between. The CDR3 sequence is CATSGPLGFRSYNEQFF. For the CDR3, the DNA is TGTGCCACCAGCGGCCCTCTTGGGTTCCGTTCCTACAATGAGCAGTTCTTC. The full variable domain, its missing parts supplied by reference TRBV15 and TRBJ2-1, is DAMVIQNPRYQVTQFGKPVTLSCSQTLNHNVMYWYQQKSSQAPKLLFHYYDKDFNNEADTPDNFQSRRPNTSFCFLDIRSPGLGDTAMYLCATSGPLGFRSYNEQFFGPGTRLTVL.

V usage is TRBV7-8 and J usage is TRBJ2-7; D remains unclear. The germline V and J ends were trimmed by 2 bases and 4 bases, with 9 bases remaining between them. CDR1 SGHVS and CDR2 FQNEAQ come from the germline V gene. The CDR3 contains 13 residues. The CDR3 region has the DNA TGTGCCAGCAGCTTAACCAAGGGATACGAGCAGTACTTC. This encodes CASSLTKGYEQYF.

This clonotype was picked up many times. The gene calls are TRBV7-3 and TRBJ2-7; 9 bases line up with TRBD1. CDR1 SGHTA and CDR2 FQGTGA come from the germline V gene. Unmatched junction bases numbered 8, after V lost 2 bases and J lost 6 bases. The CDR3 is 15 residues long. In DNA form, the CDR3 reads TGTGCCAGCAGCTTATCGGGACAGGGTCCCATCGAGCAGTACTTC. Its protein is CASSLSGQGPIEQYF.

This clonotype appeared a few times. The V and J genes are TRBV7-8 and TRBJ2-1, with D tentatively TRBD1 or TRBD2 (6 bases each). Trimming stripped 2 bases from V and 6 bases from J, with 11 bases between. This CDR3 has 14 amino acids. Germline V lookup: CDR1 SGHVS, CDR2 FQNEAQ. The CDR3 DNA follows: TGTGCCAGCAGCTTAAAGGAGGGGGGCAATGAGCAGTTCTTC. Translating it yields CASSLKEGGNEQFF.

The V gene is TRBV20-1, the J gene TRBJ2-7; D possibly corresponds to TRBD2 (5 bases). This CDR3 contains 14 residues. Deletions cut 3 bases from V and 6 bases from J, with 18 bases between. Germline V gives CDR1 DFQATT, CDR2 SNEGSKA (reference sequence). The CDR3 DNA sequence: TGCAGTGCTAGCCGGACTTCGGTCGAGGGCGAGCAGTACTTC. Protein: CSASRTSVEGEQYF.

This clonotype was seen a few times. This chain joins TRBV5-1 and TRBJ1-6; 9 nucleotides line up with TRBD1. This CDR3 has 15 amino acids. J gave up 6 bases and V 4 bases, and 5 bases lay outside the gene matches. Germline assignment: CDR1 SGHRS and CDR2 YFSETQ. The CDR3 region has the DNA TGCGCCAGCAGCGGAACAGGGGGCGGTAATTCACCCCTCCACTTT. This gives the protein CASSGTGGGNSPLHF.